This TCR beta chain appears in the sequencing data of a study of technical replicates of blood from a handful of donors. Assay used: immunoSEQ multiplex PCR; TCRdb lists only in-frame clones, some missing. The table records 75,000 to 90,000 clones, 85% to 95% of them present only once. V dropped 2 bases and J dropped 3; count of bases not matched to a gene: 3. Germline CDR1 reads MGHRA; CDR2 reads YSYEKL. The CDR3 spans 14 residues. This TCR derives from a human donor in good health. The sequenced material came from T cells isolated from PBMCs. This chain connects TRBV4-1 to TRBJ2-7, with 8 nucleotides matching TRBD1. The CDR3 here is CASSQIDRGYEQYF. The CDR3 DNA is TGCGCCAGCAGCCAAATAGACAGGGGCTACGAGCAGTACTTC.